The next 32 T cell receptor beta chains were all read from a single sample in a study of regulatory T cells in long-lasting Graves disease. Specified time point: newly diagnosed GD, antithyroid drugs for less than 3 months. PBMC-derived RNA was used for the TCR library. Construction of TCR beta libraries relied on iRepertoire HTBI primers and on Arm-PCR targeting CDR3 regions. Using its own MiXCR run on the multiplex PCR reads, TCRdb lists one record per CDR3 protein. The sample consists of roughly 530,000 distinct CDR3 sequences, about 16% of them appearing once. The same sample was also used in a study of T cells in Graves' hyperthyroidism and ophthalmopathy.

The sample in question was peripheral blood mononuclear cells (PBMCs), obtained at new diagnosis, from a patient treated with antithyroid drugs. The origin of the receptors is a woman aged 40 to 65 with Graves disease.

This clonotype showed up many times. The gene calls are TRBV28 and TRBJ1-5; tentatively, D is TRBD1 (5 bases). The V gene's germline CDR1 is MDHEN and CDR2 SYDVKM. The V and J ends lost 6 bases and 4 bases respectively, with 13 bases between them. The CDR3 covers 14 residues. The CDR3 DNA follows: TGTGCCAGCAGGGGTGGGACCTTAAATCAGCCCCAGCATTTT. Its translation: CASRGGTLNQPQHF.

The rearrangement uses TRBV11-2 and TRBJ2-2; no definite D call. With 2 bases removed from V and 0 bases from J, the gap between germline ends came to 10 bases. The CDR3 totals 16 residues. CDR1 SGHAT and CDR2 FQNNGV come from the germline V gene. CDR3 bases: TGTGCCAGCAGCTTATTCGCCGTCGCGAACACCGGGGAGCTGTTTTTT. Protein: CASSLFAVANTGELFF.

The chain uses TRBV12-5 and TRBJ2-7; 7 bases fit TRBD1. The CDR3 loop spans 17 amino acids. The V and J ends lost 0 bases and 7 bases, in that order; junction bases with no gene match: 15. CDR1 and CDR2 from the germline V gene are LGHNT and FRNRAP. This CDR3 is CASGLVLDREPSGEQYF. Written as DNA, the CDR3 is TGTGCTAGTGGTTTGGTACTAGACAGGGAGCCTTCGGGGGAGCAGTACTTC.

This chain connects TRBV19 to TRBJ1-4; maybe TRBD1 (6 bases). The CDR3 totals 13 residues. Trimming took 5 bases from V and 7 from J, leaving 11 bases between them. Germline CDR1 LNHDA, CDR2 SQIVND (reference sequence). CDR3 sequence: CASSVQGIEKLFF. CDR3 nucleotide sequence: TGTGCCAGTAGTGTACAGGGAATTGAAAAACTGTTTTTT.

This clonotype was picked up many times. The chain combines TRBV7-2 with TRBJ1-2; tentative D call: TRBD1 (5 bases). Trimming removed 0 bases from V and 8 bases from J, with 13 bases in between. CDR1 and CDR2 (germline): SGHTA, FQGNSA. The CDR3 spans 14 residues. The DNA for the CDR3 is TGTGCCAGCAGCTTAGCGCAACAGGCTGCAGGCTACACCTTC. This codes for CASSLAQQAAGYTF.

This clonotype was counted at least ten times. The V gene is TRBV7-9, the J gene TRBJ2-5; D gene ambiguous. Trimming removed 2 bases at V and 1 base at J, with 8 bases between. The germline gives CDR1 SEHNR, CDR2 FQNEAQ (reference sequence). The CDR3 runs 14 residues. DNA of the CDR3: TGTGCCAGCAGCTTACAGGTCCTCCAAGAGACCCAGTACTTC. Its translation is CASSLQVLQETQYF.

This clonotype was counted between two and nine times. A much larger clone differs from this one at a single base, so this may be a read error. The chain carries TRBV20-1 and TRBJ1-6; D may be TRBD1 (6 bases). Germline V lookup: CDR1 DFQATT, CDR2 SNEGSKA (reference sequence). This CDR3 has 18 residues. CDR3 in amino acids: CSARDNNLRGPWDSPPHF. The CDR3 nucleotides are TGCAGTGCTAGAGATAATAATTTGCGGGGGCCCTGGGATTCACCCCCCCACTTT.

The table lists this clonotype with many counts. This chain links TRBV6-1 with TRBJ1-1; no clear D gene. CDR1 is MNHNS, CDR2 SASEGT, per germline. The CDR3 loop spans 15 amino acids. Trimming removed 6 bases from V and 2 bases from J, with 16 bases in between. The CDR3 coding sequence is TGTGCCAGCAGCCCCCGAGGAGGCCTTAACACTGAAGCTTTCTTT. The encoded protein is CASSPRGGLNTEAFF.

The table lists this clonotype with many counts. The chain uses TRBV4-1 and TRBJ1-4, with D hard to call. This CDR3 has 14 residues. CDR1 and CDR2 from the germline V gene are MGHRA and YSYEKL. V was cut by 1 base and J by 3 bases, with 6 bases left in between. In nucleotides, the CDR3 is TGCGCCAGCAGCCAAGTCTGGTCTAATGAAAAACTGTTTTTT. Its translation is CASSQVWSNEKLFF.

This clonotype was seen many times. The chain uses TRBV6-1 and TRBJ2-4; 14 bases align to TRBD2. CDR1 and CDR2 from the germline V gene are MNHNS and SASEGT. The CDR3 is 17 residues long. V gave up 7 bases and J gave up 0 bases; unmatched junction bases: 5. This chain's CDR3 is CASKGLAGGLAKNIQYF. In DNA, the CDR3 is TGTGCCAGCAAAGGACTAGCGGGGGGCCTAGCCAAAAACATTCAGTACTTC.

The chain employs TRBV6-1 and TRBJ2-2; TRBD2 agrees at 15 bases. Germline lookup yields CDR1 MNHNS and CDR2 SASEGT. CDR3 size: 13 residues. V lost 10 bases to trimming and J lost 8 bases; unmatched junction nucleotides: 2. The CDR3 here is CATGLAGGGELFF. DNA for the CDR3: TGTGCCACCGGACTAGCGGGGGGGGGGGAGCTGTTTTTT.

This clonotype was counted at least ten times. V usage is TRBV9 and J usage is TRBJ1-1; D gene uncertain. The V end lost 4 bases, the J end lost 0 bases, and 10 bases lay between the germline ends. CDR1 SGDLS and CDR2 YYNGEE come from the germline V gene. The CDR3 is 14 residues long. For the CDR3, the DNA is TGTGCCAGCAGCCCCTGGGAAATGAACACTGAAGCTTTCTTT. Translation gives CASSPWEMNTEAFF.

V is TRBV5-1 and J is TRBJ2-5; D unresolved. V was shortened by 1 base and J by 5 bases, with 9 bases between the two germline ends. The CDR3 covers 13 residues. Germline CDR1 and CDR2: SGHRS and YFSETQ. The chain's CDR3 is CASSLMLRETQYF. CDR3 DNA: TGCGCCAGCAGCTTGATGCTTAGGGAGACCCAGTACTTC. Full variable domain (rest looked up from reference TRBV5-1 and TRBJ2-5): KAGVTQTPRYLIKTRGQQVTLSCSPISGHRSVSWYQQTPGQGLQFLFEYFSETQRNKGNFPGRFSGRQFSNSRSEMNVSTLELGDSALYLCASSLMLRETQYFGPGTRLLVL.

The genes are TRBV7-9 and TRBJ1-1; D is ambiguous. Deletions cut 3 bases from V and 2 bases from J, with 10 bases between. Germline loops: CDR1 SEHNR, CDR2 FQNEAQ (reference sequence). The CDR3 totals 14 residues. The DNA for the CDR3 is TGTGCCAGCAGCTTCGAGGTGAGAAACACTGAAGCTTTCTTT. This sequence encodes CASSFEVRNTEAFF.

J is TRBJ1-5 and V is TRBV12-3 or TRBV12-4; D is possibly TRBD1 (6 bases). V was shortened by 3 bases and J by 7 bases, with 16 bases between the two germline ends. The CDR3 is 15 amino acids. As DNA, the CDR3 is TGTGCCAGCAGTTTTCGGGGGGCATCGGGACAGCCCCAGCATTTT. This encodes CASSFRGASGQPQHF.

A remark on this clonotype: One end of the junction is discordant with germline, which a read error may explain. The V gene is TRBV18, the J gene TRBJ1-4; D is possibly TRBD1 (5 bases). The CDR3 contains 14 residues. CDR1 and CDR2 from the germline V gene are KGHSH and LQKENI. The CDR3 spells CARSPGTGNEKLFF. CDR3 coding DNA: TGTGCCAGGTCACCCGGGACGGGTAATGAAAAACTGTTTTTT. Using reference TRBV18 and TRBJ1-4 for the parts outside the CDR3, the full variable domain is NAGVMQNPRHLVRRRGQEARLRCSPMKGHSHVYWYRQLPEEGLKFMVYLQKENIIDESGMPKERFSAEFPKEGPSILRIQQVVRGDSAAYFCARSPGTGNEKLFFGSGTQLSVL.

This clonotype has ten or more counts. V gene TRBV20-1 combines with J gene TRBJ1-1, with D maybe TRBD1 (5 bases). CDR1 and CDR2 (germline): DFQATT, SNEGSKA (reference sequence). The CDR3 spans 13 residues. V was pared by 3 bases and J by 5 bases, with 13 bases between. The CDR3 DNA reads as TGCAGTGCTAGTCTCTCGGGGGGAACTGAAGCTTTCTTT. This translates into CSASLSGGTEAFF.

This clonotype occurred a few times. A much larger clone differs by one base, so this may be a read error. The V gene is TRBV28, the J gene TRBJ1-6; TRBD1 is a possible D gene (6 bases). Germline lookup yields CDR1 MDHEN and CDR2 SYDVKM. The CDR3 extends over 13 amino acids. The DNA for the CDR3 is TGTGCCAGCAGTTTTGGGACATTTTCACCCCCCCACTTT. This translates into CASSFGTFSPPHF.

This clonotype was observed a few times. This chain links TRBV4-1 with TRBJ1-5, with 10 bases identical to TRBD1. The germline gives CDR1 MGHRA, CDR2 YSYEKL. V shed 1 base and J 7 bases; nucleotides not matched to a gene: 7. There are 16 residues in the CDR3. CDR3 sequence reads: CASSQGRQGARQPQHF. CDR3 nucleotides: TGCGCCAGCAGCCAAGGGAGACAGGGGGCGAGACAGCCCCAGCATTTT.

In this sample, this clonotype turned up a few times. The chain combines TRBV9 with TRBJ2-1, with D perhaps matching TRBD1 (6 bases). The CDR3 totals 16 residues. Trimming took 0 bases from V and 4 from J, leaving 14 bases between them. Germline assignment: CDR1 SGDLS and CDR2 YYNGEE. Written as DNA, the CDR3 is TGTGCCAGCAGCGTAGCTCTGGGGGCAGCTTACAATGAGCAGTTCTTC. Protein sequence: CASSVALGAAYNEQFF.

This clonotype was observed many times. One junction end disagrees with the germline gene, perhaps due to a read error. CDR3 in DNA: TGTGCCAGCACTGAATGGGAAGGCGAGGAGACCCAGTACTTC. Translating it yields CASTEWEGEETQYF. This chain joins TRBV2 and TRBJ2-5, with unresolved D. The CDR3 loop spans 14 amino acids. CDR1 is SNHLY and CDR2 is FYNNEI in the germline V gene.

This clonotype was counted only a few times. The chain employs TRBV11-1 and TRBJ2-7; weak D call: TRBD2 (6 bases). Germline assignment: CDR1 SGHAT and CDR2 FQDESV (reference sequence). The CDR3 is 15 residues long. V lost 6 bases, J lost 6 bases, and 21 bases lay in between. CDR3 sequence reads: CASSLPGTAGGEQYF. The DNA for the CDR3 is TGTGCCAGCAGTTTACCAGGGACGGCCGGGGGCGAGCAGTACTTC.

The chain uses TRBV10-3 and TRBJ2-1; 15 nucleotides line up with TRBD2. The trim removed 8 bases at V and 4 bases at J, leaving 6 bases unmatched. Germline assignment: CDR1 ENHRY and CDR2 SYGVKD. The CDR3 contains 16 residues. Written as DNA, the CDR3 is TGTGCCATCGGACTAGCGGGGGGGCTAGGATACAATGAGCAGTTCTTC. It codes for CAIGLAGGLGYNEQFF.

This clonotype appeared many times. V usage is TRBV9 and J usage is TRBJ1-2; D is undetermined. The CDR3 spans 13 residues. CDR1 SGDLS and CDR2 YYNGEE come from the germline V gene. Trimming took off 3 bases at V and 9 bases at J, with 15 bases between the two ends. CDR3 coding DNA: TGTGCCAGCAGCGGACGGGTCCCGGGTCGCTACACCTTC. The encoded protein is CASSGRVPGRYTF.

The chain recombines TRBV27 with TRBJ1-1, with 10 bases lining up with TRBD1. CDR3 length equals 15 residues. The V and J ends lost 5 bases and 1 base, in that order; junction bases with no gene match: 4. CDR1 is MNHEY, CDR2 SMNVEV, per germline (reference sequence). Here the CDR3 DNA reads TGTGCCAGCAGTCCAAGACAGGGGGCGAACACTGAAGCTTTCTTT. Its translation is CASSPRQGANTEAFF.

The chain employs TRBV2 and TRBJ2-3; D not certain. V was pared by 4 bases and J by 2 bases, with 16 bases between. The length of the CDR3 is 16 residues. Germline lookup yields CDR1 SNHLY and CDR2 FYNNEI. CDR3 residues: CASSVQPLGITDTQYF. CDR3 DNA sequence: TGTGCCAGCAGTGTACAGCCATTGGGCATCACAGATACGCAGTATTTT.

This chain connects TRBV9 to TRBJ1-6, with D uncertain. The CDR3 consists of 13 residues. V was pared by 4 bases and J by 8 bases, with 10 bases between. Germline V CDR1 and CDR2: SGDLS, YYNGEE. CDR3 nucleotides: TGTGCCAGCAGCACATCAGCTGATTCACCCCTCCACTTT. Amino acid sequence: CASSTSADSPLHF.

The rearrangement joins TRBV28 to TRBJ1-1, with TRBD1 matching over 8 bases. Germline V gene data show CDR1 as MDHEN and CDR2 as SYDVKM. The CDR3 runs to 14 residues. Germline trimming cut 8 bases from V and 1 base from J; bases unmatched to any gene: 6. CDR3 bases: TGTGCCAGCTGGTCGGGACAGGAGAACACTGAAGCTTTCTTT. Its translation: CASWSGQENTEAFF.

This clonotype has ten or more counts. The CDR3 DNA follows: TGCGCCAGCAGCCAAAAGAGCTCTGGAAACACCATATATTTT. It specifies CASSQKSSGNTIYF. The chain links TRBV4-1 to TRBJ1-3; D gene uncertain. V was pared by 2 bases and J by 0 bases, with 5 bases between. The CDR3 has 14 amino acids. Germline CDR1 MGHRA, CDR2 YSYEKL.

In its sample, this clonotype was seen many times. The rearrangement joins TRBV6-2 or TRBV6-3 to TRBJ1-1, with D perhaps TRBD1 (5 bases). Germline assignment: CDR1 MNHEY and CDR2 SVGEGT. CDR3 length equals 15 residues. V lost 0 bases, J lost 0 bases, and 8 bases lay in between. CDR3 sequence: CASSYSRGVNTEAFF. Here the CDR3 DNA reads TGTGCCAGCAGTTACTCAAGGGGAGTGAACACTGAAGCTTTCTTT.

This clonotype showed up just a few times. In DNA form, the CDR3 reads TGTGCCAGCAGTCCTTGGGACACGCCCGAGACTGGCTACACCTTC. Translation gives CASSPWDTPETGYTF. The chain employs TRBV12-3 or TRBV12-4 and TRBJ1-2, with D possibly matching TRBD1 (6 bases). The CDR3 spans 15 residues. Trimming took off 5 bases at V and 7 bases at J, with 20 bases between the two ends.

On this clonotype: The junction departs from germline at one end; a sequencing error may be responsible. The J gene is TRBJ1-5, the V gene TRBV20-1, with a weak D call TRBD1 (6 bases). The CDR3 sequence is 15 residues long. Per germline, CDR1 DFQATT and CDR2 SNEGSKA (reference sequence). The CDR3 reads CSALRGAEGNQPQHF. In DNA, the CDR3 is TGCAGTGCTCTACGGGGGGCGGAAGGCAATCAGCCCCAGCATTTC.